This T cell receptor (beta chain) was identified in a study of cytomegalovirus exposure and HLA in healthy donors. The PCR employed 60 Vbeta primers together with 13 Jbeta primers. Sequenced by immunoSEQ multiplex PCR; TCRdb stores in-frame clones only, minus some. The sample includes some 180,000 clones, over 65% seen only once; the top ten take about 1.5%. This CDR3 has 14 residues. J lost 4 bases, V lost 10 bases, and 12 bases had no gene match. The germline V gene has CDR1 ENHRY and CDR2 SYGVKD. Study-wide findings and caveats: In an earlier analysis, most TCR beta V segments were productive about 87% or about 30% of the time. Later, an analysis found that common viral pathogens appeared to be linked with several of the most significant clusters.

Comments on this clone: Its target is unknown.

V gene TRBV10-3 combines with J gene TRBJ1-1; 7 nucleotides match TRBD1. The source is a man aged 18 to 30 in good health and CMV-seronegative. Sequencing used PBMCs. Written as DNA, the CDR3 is TGTGCCACGAATACCGGGACAGCAAGCACTGAAGCTTTCTTT. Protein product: CATNTGTASTEAFF.